The 22 T cell receptor beta chains reported below all come from one sample, sequenced in a study of blood T cell repertoires in COVID-19. Sequenced by immunoSEQ multiplex PCR; TCRdb stores in-frame clones only, minus some. The sample lists about 99,000 clones, around nine tenths occurring once. Sequenced: peripheral blood. These receptors were obtained from a human donor in a cohort sampled during active COVID-19.

J is TRBJ2-7 and V is TRBV21-1; the table names TRBD1, a call not compared with the DNA. TRBV21-1 constitutes a pseudogene. The CDR3 sequence is 12 residues long. CDR3 amino acids: CAKPGQTYEQYF. DNA for the CDR3: TGTGCCAAACCGGGACAGACCTACGAGCAGTACTTC.

The rearrangement uses TRBV28 and TRBJ1-5, with unresolved D. The V and J ends lost 2 bases and 0 bases respectively, with 8 bases between them. CDR3 length equals 15 residues. CDR1 and CDR2 (germline): MDHEN, SYDVKM. This chain's CDR3 is CASSLVGNSNQPQHF. Here the CDR3 DNA reads TGTGCCAGCAGTTTAGTCGGGAATAGCAATCAGCCCCAGCATTTT. The whole variable domain, remainder taken from reference TRBV28 and TRBJ1-5, is DVKVTQSSRYLVKRTGEKVFLECVQDMDHENMFWYRQDPGLGLRLIYFSYDVKMKEKGDIPEGYSVSREKKERFSLILESASTNQTSMYLCASSLVGNSNQPQHFGDGTRLSIL.

The CDR3 reads CSASRDTAYEQYF. In DNA form, the CDR3 reads TGCAGTGCTAGTAGGGACACCGCCTACGAGCAGTACTTC. This chain joins TRBV20-1 and TRBJ2-7; a weak D match, TRBD1 (6 bases). The CDR3 totals 13 residues. Trimming shortened V by 3 bases and J by 2 bases, and 11 bases separated the two germline ends. Per germline, CDR1 DFQATT and CDR2 SNEGSKA (reference sequence).

The chain joins TRBV4-3 to TRBJ1-2; D is uncertain. The germline CDR1 and CDR2 sequences are LGHNA and YSLEER. V lost 4 bases and J lost 2, with 8 bases in between. The CDR3 spans 13 residues. This CDR3 reads CASSPGENYGYTF. CDR3 bases: TGCGCCAGCAGCCCCGGGGAAAACTATGGCTACACCTTC.

The chain carries TRBV7-3 and TRBJ2-2; TRBD1 aligns across 9 bases. V lost 5 bases and J lost 6; bases outside the gene matches: 4. The CDR3 covers 14 residues. Germline V CDR1 and CDR2: SGHTA, FQGTGA. CDR3 sequence: CASSLQGAPGELFF. CDR3 in DNA: TGTGCCAGCAGCCTACAGGGGGCGCCCGGGGAGCTGTTTTTT.

The chain recombines TRBV5-1 with TRBJ2-1; 8 bases are a match to TRBD2. The CDR3 covers 13 residues. The V gene's germline CDR1 is SGHRS and CDR2 YFSETQ. V lost 4 bases and J lost 7; bases outside the gene matches: 4. The CDR3 spells CASSALAANEQFF. The CDR3 coding sequence is TGCGCCAGCAGCGCACTAGCGGCTAATGAGCAGTTCTTC.

The chain employs TRBV5-1 and TRBJ2-3; a possible D gene is TRBD2 (6 bases). Trimming cost V 8 bases and J 1 base, with 14 bases left between them. Looked up from germline, CDR1 is SGHRS and CDR2 is YFSETQ. This CDR3 has 14 amino acids. CDR3 in DNA: TGCGCCAGTTCCCGGGGCGGGGGCACAGATACGCAGTATTTT. Protein sequence: CASSRGGGTDTQYF.

The chain has TRBV3-1 (or the pseudogene TRBV3-2) and TRBJ1-4; possible D gene TRBD1, 5 bases. CDR3 length equals 20 residues. The germline V gene encodes CDR1 LGHDT and CDR2 YNNKEL (reference sequence). Between the trimmed V and J ends, which lost 0 bases and 0 bases, there was a span of 20 bases. DNA of the CDR3: TGTGCCAGCAGCCAAGATTTTTTCTTTCGCAGGGCCCCAACTAATGAAAAACTGTTTTTT. Amino acid sequence: CASSQDFFFRRAPTNEKLFF.

V gene TRBV7-9 combines with J gene TRBJ2-3; possible D gene TRBD2, 5 bases. Trimming shortened V by 6 bases and J by 2 bases, and 15 bases separated the two germline ends. This CDR3 contains 15 residues. Germline V lookup: CDR1 SEHNR, CDR2 FQNEAQ (reference sequence). The CDR3 region is CASRLGLRTTDTQYF. CDR3 DNA: TGTGCCAGCAGACTTGGACTTCGAACCACAGATACGCAGTATTTT.

This clone is a singleton in its sample. The rearrangement links TRBV5-5 to TRBJ2-3, with D unclear. V was pared by 0 bases and J by 9 bases, with 11 bases between. Germline V gives CDR1 SGHKS, CDR2 YYEKEE (reference sequence). The CDR3 totals 13 residues. The CDR3 protein is CASSLEEARTQYF. The CDR3 nucleotides are TGTGCCAGCAGCTTGGAAGAGGCCCGGACGCAGTATTTT.

CDR3 DNA: TGTGCCAGCAGCCAAGGGAGGCAAAACACTGAAGCTTTCTTT. This gives the protein CASSQGRQNTEAFF. V usage is TRBV3-1 (or the pseudogene TRBV3-2) and J usage is TRBJ1-1; the D is unclear. V lost 1 base and J 2 bases, leaving 8 bases between the germline ends. From germline, CDR1 is LGHDT and CDR2 YNNKEL (reference sequence). This CDR3 is built from 14 residues.

The V and J genes are TRBV5-1 and TRBJ2-4, with D possibly TRBD1 on 6 matching bases. Germline CDR1 is SGHRS and CDR2 is YFSETQ. The CDR3 consists of 15 residues. V lost 0 bases and J lost 2, with 9 bases in between. The CDR3 reads CASSLEQGTKNIQYF. As DNA, the CDR3 is TGCGCCAGCAGCTTGGAACAGGGAACCAAAAACATTCAGTACTTC. Using reference TRBV5-1 and TRBJ2-4 for the parts outside the CDR3, the full variable domain is KAGVTQTPRYLIKTRGQQVTLSCSPISGHRSVSWYQQTPGQGLQFLFEYFSETQRNKGNFPGRFSGRQFSNSRSEMNVSTLELGDSALYLCASSLEQGTKNIQYFGAGTRLSVL.

V usage is TRBV7-8 and J usage is TRBJ2-1; D is unclear. Germline V CDR1 and CDR2: SGHVS, FQNEAQ. This CDR3 is 14 amino acids long. V shed 4 bases and J shed 7 bases, with 14 bases lying between them. DNA for the CDR3: TGTGCCAGCAGCTCCTTACCCGTGGCAAATGAGCAGTTCTTC. It yields the protein CASSSLPVANEQFF.

The V gene is TRBV4-1, the J gene TRBJ1-2, with 7 bases matching TRBD1. Unmatched junction bases numbered 7, after V lost 1 base and J lost 8 bases. The CDR3 is made up of 14 amino acids. Per the germline V gene, CDR1 is MGHRA and CDR2 is YSYEKL. The CDR3: CASSQGQGSGGYTF. CDR3 nucleotide sequence: TGCGCCAGCAGCCAAGGACAGGGAAGTGGCGGCTACACCTTC.

The CDR3 protein is CASSGPGTGYNEQFF. The DNA of the CDR3 is TGTGCCAGCAGCGGCCCAGGGACAGGGTACAATGAGCAGTTCTTC. The J gene is TRBJ2-1, the V gene TRBV7-8; 9 bases agree with TRBD1. Germline lookup yields CDR1 SGHVS and CDR2 FQNEAQ. The CDR3 totals 15 residues. With 5 bases clipped from V and 4 bases from J, the junction kept 6 bases outside the gene matches.

This sequence joins TRBV28 and TRBJ2-6, with D hard to call. The CDR3 length is 14 residues. Germline CDR1 and CDR2: MDHEN and SYDVKM. Trimming left V 3 bases short and J 2 bases short, with 5 bases between. CDR3 nucleotide sequence: TGTGCCAGCAGTTTCATTGCTGGGGCCAACGTCCTGACTTTC. This translates into CASSFIAGANVLTF.

The gene calls are TRBV19 and TRBJ1-5; the D gene is possibly TRBD1 (5 bases). Between the trimmed V and J ends, which lost 7 bases and 4 bases, there was a span of 17 bases. Germline V lookup: CDR1 LNHDA, CDR2 SQIVND (reference sequence). The CDR3 spans 15 residues. The CDR3 region is CASMDQGVGNQPQHF. CDR3 nucleotide sequence: TGTGCCAGTATGGATCAGGGTGTGGGTAATCAGCCCCAGCATTTT.

This chain connects TRBV27 to TRBJ2-7; 9 bases align to TRBD2. Trimming took 8 bases from V and 1 from J; bases not matched to a gene: 12. This CDR3 spans 16 amino acids. CDR1 MNHEY and CDR2 SMNVEV come from the germline V gene (reference sequence). The CDR3: CASGRGRAGKSYEQYF. Written as DNA, the CDR3 is TGTGCCAGCGGCCGCGGGAGGGCCGGGAAGTCCTACGAGCAGTACTTC.

This clone has a handful of counts. The V gene is TRBV5-1, the J gene TRBJ1-5, with 8 bases matching TRBD1. The CDR3 covers 13 residues. Germline assignment: CDR1 SGHRS and CDR2 YFSETQ. J lost 7 bases, V lost 4 bases, and 4 bases had no gene match. The CDR3 sequence is CASSTGQGQPQHF. In DNA form, the CDR3 reads TGCGCCAGCAGCACCGGACAGGGCCAGCCCCAGCATTTT.

This clone was observed once. V usage is TRBV7-2 and J usage is TRBJ1-2, with D hard to call. With 1 base removed from V and 0 bases from J, the gap between germline ends came to 6 bases. Per germline, CDR1 SGHTA and CDR2 FQGNSA. This CDR3 region has 14 residues. CDR3 DNA sequence: TGTGCCAGCAGCTTAGGTCCCGCTAACTATGGCTACACCTTC. This codes for CASSLGPANYGYTF. Full variable domain (missing parts from reference TRBV7-2 and TRBJ1-2): GAGVSQSPSNKVTEKGKDVELRCDPISGHTALYWYRQSLGQGLEFLIYFQGNSAPDKSGLPSDRFSAERTGGSVSTLTIQRTQQEDSAVYLCASSLGPANYGYTFGSGTRLTVV.

The rearrangement links TRBV18 to TRBJ2-1, with D possibly being TRBD2 (6 bases). The V end lost 2 bases, the J end lost 9 bases, and 8 bases lay between the germline ends. This CDR3 contains 12 residues. The germline gives CDR1 KGHSH, CDR2 LQKENI. The CDR3 here is CASSPAGIEQFF. The CDR3 DNA follows: TGTGCCAGCTCACCAGCGGGGATTGAGCAGTTCTTC.

J is TRBJ1-2 and V is TRBV27; D is possibly TRBD1 (5 bases). The germline V gene has CDR1 MNHEY and CDR2 SMNVEV (reference sequence). Trimming removed 6 bases at V and 6 bases at J, with 11 bases between. The CDR3 runs 12 residues. The CDR3 DNA reads as TGTGCCAGCAGCCCCACGGGGGATGGCTACACCTTC. Protein sequence: CASSPTGDGYTF.